This TCR beta chain derives from a study of T cell repertoires in cytomegalovirus infection. Whole-study results and caveats: Cumulative public TCR beta family frequency identified CMV carriers with the relevant HLA. Across the ex vivo response, the dominant clonotypes were HLA-C-restricted CMV-specific TCR beta clonotypes.

In this sample, this clonotype turned up a few times. Its antigen is not known. CDR3 length equals 19 residues. Trimming removed 3 bases from V and 0 bases from J, with 18 bases in between. The V gene's germline CDR1 is MGHRA and CDR2 YSYEKL. Each CDR3 protein gets one entry after TCRdb re-called the reads with MiXCR. The table includes fewer than 550,000 distinct CDR3 sequences, roughly a third detected once. The specimen sequenced was PBMCs. The chain employs TRBV4-1 and TRBJ2-6; D could derive from TRBD1 or TRBD2 (5 bases each). This TCR was sampled from a human donor in good health (CMV status not recorded). Some clones in this sample may be carry-over from other donors' samples. The CDR3 bases are TGCGCCAGCAGCCAGGGGGAAACAGACTCTTACTCTGGGGCCAACGTCCTGACTTTC. It translates to CASSQGETDSYSGANVLTF.